This T cell receptor (beta chain) is drawn from a study of graft-versus-host responses after intestinal transplantation. Overall study: As for transplant type, recipients had multivisceral, liver-intestinal, or isolated intestinal grafts.

Trimming took 0 bases from V and 13 from J, leaving 15 bases between them. The CDR3 extends over 14 amino acids. Germline CDR1 reads MNHEY; CDR2 reads SVGAGI. TCRdb's table, derived via immunoSEQ multiplex PCR, lists solely in-frame clones and lacks some. The sample comprises about 21,000 clones, approximately 60% of which are singletons, and approximately 1% rests with the top ten. The V gene is TRBV6-5, the J gene TRBJ1-4; D may be TRBD1 (5 bases). This TCR derives from a human patient who received an intestinal transplant. Here the sequenced sample was alloreactive CD4+ T cells from a mixed lymphocyte reaction culture, taken before intestinal transplant. Described subset: CFSE-low proliferating T cells sorted from roughly 6-day pre-transplant mixed lymphocyte reaction (GvH or HvG direction). CDR3: CASSYSRGTLRLFF. CDR3 nucleotides: TGTGCCAGCAGTTACTCGAGAGGGACTTTGAGACTGTTTTTT.